The 21 T cell receptor beta chains below were found in one sample sequenced in a study of identical twins. TCRdb processed the 5' RACE reads anew with MiXCR; each CDR3 protein has one entry. This table has approximately 670,000 distinct CDR3 sequences, 6% to 6.5% appearing once. Source material: naive T cells sorted from blood. The receptor source for this set is a young man in good health.

This clonotype was detected a few times. The chain joins TRBV12-3 or TRBV12-4 to TRBJ2-1; 8 nucleotides match TRBD1. The CDR3 is 15 amino acids. J gave up 4 bases and V 6 bases, and 8 bases lay outside the gene matches. The CDR3 DNA follows: TGTGCCAGCAGCATAGACAGGGGATCTTACAATGAGCAGTTCTTC. Protein: CASSIDRGSYNEQFF.

This clonotype was observed at least ten times. V usage is TRBV20-1 and J usage is TRBJ1-1; 7 positions match TRBD1. CDR3 length: 12 residues. V was clipped by 3 bases and J by 7 bases; unmatched bases: 5. The germline V gene has CDR1 DFQATT and CDR2 SNEGSKA (reference sequence). CDR3 loop: CSARADRNEAFF. The CDR3 DNA is TGCAGTGCTAGGGCGGACAGGAATGAAGCTTTCTTT.

CDR3 DNA: TGTGCCAGCAGTTACAATCTAGCGCAAGAGACCCAGTACTTC. It yields the protein CASSYNLAQETQYF. This chain uses TRBV6-2 or TRBV6-3 with TRBJ2-5, with a tentative D call TRBD2 (6 bases). Trimming pared 2 bases from V and 2 bases from J, leaving 9 bases between. Germline CDR1 is MNHEY and CDR2 is SVGEGT. The CDR3 has 14 residues.

This clonotype has a count of ten or more. V is TRBV7-9 and J is TRBJ1-1; no definite D call. The CDR3 spans 16 residues. Trimming shortened V by 5 bases and J by 1 base, and 17 bases separated the two germline ends. Germline V gene sequence: CDR1 SEHNR, CDR2 FQNEAQ (reference sequence). CDR3 nucleotides: TGTGCCAGCAGCGACGTTCTGGGGTCGGGGAACACTGAAGCTTTCTTT. Encoded protein: CASSDVLGSGNTEAFF.

This clonotype appeared many times. CDR3 loop: CASSVAGAIKDTQYF. As DNA, the CDR3 is TGTGCCAGCAGCGTTGCGGGAGCTATAAAAGATACGCAGTATTTT. The chain is built from TRBV7-9 and TRBJ2-3; TRBD2 aligns across 7 bases. Germline-derived CDR1 and CDR2 are SEHNR and FQNEAQ (reference sequence). The J segment lost 5 bases and the V segment lost 5 bases, leaving 10 bases of the junction unmatched. CDR3 length: 15 residues.

This clonotype was observed a handful of times. The chain is built from TRBV25-1 and TRBJ2-2, with D maybe TRBD1 (6 bases). Germline loops: CDR1 MGHDK, CDR2 SYGVNS. V lost 5 bases and J 1 base, leaving 14 bases between the germline ends. This CDR3 has 16 residues. CDR3 DNA sequence: TGTGCCAGCAGTATTACAGGGCTAAGGAACACCGGGGAGCTGTTTTTT. Amino acids: CASSITGLRNTGELFF.

This clonotype was counted ten times or more. The V gene is TRBV12-3 or TRBV12-4, the J gene TRBJ2-1; D tentatively fits TRBD1 or TRBD2 (6 bases each). The CDR3 consists of 18 residues. V lost 4 bases and J lost 0, with 19 bases in between. CDR3: CASSSLLGGISSYNEQFF. CDR3 DNA: TGTGCCAGCAGTTCCTTGTTAGGGGGGATCAGCTCCTACAATGAGCAGTTCTTC.

This clonotype was recorded at least ten times. The chain has TRBV5-1 and TRBJ2-7, with D perhaps matching TRBD1 (6 bases). V was shortened by 4 bases and J by 5 bases, with 13 bases between the two germline ends. Germline assignment: CDR1 SGHRS and CDR2 YFSETQ. The CDR3 is 13 amino acids. CDR3 sequence (DNA): TGCGCCAGCAGCCGGGACATAGGGGACGAGCAGTACGTC. Encoded protein: CASSRDIGDEQYV.

This clonotype came up many times. This chain uses TRBV6-2 or TRBV6-3 with TRBJ2-7; unclear D gene. Germline CDR1 and CDR2: MNHEY and SVGEGT. Trimming stripped 0 bases from V and 2 bases from J, with 8 bases between. The length of the CDR3 is 14 residues. The CDR3 DNA is TGTGCCAGCAGTTACTCTTCCAGCCCCTACGAGCAGTACGTC. Translated: CASSYSSSPYEQYV.

The chain has TRBV11-2 and TRBJ2-1, with 7 bases matching TRBD2. The junction had 3 bases not matched to a gene; V was cut back by 5 bases and J by 2 bases. The CDR3 covers 14 residues. Germline V CDR1 and CDR2: SGHAT, FQNNGV. CDR3 residues: CASSLAVAYNEQFF. The CDR3 region has the DNA TGTGCCAGCAGCCTAGCGGTAGCCTACAATGAGCAGTTCTTC.

In its sample, this clonotype was seen many times. The rearrangement links TRBV15 to TRBJ2-7; D gene uncertain. CDR1 LNHNV and CDR2 YYDKDF come from the germline V gene (reference sequence). Trimming cost V 0 bases and J 3 bases, with 15 bases left between them. This CDR3 has 16 amino acids. The CDR3 region has the DNA TGTGCCACCAGCAGAGATCTGGACCCGGGCCGCTACGAGCAGTACTTC. Translation gives CATSRDLDPGRYEQYF.

This clonotype was recorded a few times. This chain links TRBV20-1 with TRBJ2-5, with unresolved D. V gave up 0 bases and J gave up 5 bases, with 13 bases separating them. CDR1 is DFQATT, CDR2 SNEGSKA, per germline (reference sequence). The CDR3 sequence is 14 residues long. The CDR3 DNA reads as TGCAGTGCTAGAGAGGGAAACCGGCTTGAGACCCAGTACTTC. Amino acids: CSAREGNRLETQYF.

Many counts were recorded for this clonotype. This chain links TRBV6-5 with TRBJ2-5; 9 nucleotides line up with TRBD2. In germline, CDR1 is MNHEY, CDR2 SVGAGI. This CDR3 region has 18 residues. Trimming took 0 bases from V and 8 from J; bases not matched to a gene: 16. CDR3 DNA sequence: TGTGCCAGCAGTTACTCAAGTGGCGGGAGGGCCCATTGGCAAACCCAGTACTTC. Its translation: CASSYSSGGRAHWQTQYF.

This clonotype has a handful of counts. The chain links TRBV6-1 to TRBJ2-7; maybe TRBD1 (5 bases). Trimming stripped 8 bases from V and 0 bases from J, with 20 bases between. CDR3 size: 16 residues. CDR1 is MNHNS and CDR2 is SASEGT in the germline V gene. CDR3: CASRAKGQGSSYEQYF. The CDR3 region has the DNA TGTGCCAGCCGCGCCAAGGGGCAGGGTAGCTCCTACGAGCAGTACTTC.

V is TRBV7-2 and J is TRBJ1-1; unclear D gene. The V end lost 4 bases, the J end lost 2 bases, and 17 bases lay between the germline ends. The CDR3 has 16 residues. The V gene's germline CDR1 is SGHTA and CDR2 FQGNSA. CDR3 DNA: TGTGCCAGCAGCTCCCCGGTCAGCCTTATTAACACTGAAGCTTTCTTT. This translates into CASSSPVSLINTEAFF.

There are many counts of this clonotype. The V and J genes are TRBV28 and TRBJ2-1; TRBD2 agrees at 8 bases. The V segment lost 8 bases and the J segment 7 bases; nucleotides outside the gene matches: 7. This CDR3 spans 13 amino acids. CDR1 is MDHEN, CDR2 SYDVKM, per germline. The DNA for the CDR3 is TGTGCCAGCGGAGCGGGGGAGTGGAATGAGCAGTTCTTC. This gives the protein CASGAGEWNEQFF. Filled out from reference TRBV28 and TRBJ2-1, the complete variable domain reads DVKVTQSSRYLVKRTGEKVFLECVQDMDHENMFWYRQDPGLGLRLIYFSYDVKMKEKGDIPEGYSVSREKKERFSLILESASTNQTSMYLCASGAGEWNEQFFGPGTRLTVL.

This clonotype was seen many times. This rearrangement joins TRBV5-1 to TRBJ2-5, with 8 bases aligning to TRBD1. Germline CDR1 and CDR2: SGHRS and YFSETQ. This CDR3 contains 14 residues. The junction had 5 bases not matched to a gene; V was cut back by 0 bases and J by 7 bases. The CDR3 protein is CASSLGDRIGTQYF. The CDR3 nucleotides read TGCGCCAGCAGCTTGGGGGACAGGATCGGGACCCAGTACTTC.

The chain is built from TRBV10-3 and TRBJ2-7; TRBD2 matches at 10 bases. Germline V gene lookup returns CDR1 ENHRY and CDR2 SYGVKD. This CDR3 has 14 residues. V lost 9 bases to trimming and J lost 6 bases; unmatched junction nucleotides: 11. CDR3 in amino acids: CAMGPSGSRGEQYF. In DNA, the CDR3 is TGTGCCATGGGCCCTAGCGGGAGTAGGGGCGAGCAGTACTTC.

There are a few counts of this clonotype. The CDR3 sequence: CASSPPASLRGHTQYF. In DNA, the CDR3 is TGTGCCAGCAGTCCCCCTGCTAGCTTGCGGGGACATACGCAGTATTTT. The V call is TRBV28, the J call TRBJ2-3, with D possibly being TRBD2 (6 bases). The CDR3 consists of 16 residues. Germline CDR1 MDHEN, CDR2 SYDVKM. The V and J ends lost 5 bases and 7 bases respectively, with 22 bases between them. Combining the CDR3 with reference TRBV28 and TRBJ2-3 gives the whole variable domain DVKVTQSSRYLVKRTGEKVFLECVQDMDHENMFWYRQDPGLGLRLIYFSYDVKMKEKGDIPEGYSVSREKKERFSLILESASTNQTSMYLCASSPPASLRGHTQYFGPGTRLTVL.

The V and J genes are TRBV6-5 and TRBJ1-5; 7 nucleotides line up with TRBD1. Unmatched junction bases numbered 5, after V lost 2 bases and J lost 4 bases. This CDR3 has 15 residues. Germline CDR1 MNHEY, CDR2 SVGAGI. The chain's CDR3 is CASSYRTGRNQPQHF. The CDR3 DNA follows: TGTGCCAGCAGTTACCGGACAGGTAGAAATCAGCCCCAGCATTTT.

This clonotype came up many times. J is TRBJ1-1 and V is TRBV5-1, with 9 bases fitting TRBD1. Germline V lookup: CDR1 SGHRS, CDR2 YFSETQ. The junction had 8 bases not matched to a gene; V was cut back by 1 base and J by 10 bases. This CDR3 region has 14 residues. Here the CDR3 reads CASSLKGQGLGAFF. As DNA, the CDR3 is TGCGCCAGCAGCTTGAAGGGACAGGGCCTGGGAGCTTTCTTT.